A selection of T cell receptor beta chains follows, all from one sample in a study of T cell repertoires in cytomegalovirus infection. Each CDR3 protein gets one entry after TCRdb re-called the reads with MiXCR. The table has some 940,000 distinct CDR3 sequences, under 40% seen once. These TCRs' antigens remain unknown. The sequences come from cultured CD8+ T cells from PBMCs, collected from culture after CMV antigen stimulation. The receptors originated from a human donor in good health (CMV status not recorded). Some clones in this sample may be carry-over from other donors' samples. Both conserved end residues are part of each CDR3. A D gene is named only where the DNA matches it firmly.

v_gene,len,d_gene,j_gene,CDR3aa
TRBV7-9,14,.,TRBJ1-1,CASSQGTINTEAFF
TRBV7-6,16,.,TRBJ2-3,CASSLAGILHTDTQYF
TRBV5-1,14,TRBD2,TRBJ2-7,CASSDSSGGYEQYF
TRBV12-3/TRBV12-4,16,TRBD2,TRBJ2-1,CASSFETSGGYNEQFF
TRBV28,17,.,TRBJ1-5,CASSQILSSGLGQPQHF
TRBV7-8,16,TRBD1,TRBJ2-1,CASSFSDRAPLYEQFF
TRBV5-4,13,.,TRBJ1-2,CASSLNTGRGYTF
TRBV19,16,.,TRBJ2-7,CASRQRGYPFSYERYF
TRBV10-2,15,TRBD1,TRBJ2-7,CASSVTGGEIHEQYF
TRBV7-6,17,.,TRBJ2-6,CASSLDFGGTGANVLTF
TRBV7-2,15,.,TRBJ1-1,CASSISTGGNTEAFF